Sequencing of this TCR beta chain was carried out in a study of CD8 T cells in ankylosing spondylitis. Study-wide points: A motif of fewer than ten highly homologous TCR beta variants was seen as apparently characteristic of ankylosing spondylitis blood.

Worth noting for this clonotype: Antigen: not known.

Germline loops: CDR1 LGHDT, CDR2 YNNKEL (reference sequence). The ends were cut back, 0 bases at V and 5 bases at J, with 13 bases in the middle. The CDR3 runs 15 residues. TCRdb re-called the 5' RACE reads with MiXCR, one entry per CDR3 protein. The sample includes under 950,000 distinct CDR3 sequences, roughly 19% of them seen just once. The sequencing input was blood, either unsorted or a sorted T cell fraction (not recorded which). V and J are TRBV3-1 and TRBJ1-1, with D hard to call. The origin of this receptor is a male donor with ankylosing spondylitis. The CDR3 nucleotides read TGTGCCAGCAGCCAAGACGGACGGTTCGCGACTGAAGCTTTCTTT. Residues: CASSQDGRFATEAFF. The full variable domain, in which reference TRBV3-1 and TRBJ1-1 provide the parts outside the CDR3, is DTAVSQTPKYLVTQMGNDKSIKCEQNLGHDTMYWYKQDSKKFLKIMFSYNNKELIINETVPNRFSPKSPDKAHLNLHINSLELGDSAVYFCASSQDGRFATEAFFGQGTRLTVV.